This entry features one T cell receptor (beta chain) sequence. These data are taken from a study of blood T cell repertoires in COVID-19. The V segment lost 3 bases and the J segment 2 bases; nucleotides outside the gene matches: 5. The V gene's germline CDR1 is SGHNT and CDR2 YYREEE (reference sequence). CDR3 length equals 16 residues. Clones were read by immunoSEQ multiplex PCR, and TCRdb kept only the in-frame ones, dropping some. This sample yields 20,000 or so clones, of which about 89% are seen a single time; 7.7% belongs to the top ten. The rearrangement joins TRBV5-4 to TRBJ2-1, with 10 bases identical to TRBD1. The sequenced sample consisted of peripheral blood. The source is a woman aged 55-75 years with active COVID-19. In DNA, the CDR3 is TGTGCCAGCAGCTCCGGGACAGGGGAACCCTACAATGAGCAGTTCTTC. Encoded protein: CASSSGTGEPYNEQFF.